This is a list of T cell receptor beta chains from one sample in a study of blood T cells in healthy people across ages. TCRdb reanalysed the 5' RACE reads using MiXCR and keeps one entry per CDR3 protein. The sample has approximately 690,000 distinct CDR3 sequences; roughly 58% are singletons. Sequenced input: blood. These receptors all stem from a man aged 60 to 69 in good health. CDR3s include the opening cysteine and the closing phenylalanine or tryptophan. Each record gives: CDR3 protein, CDR3 DNA, V gene, D gene, J gene, clone size. The D gene is left open where the match is weak. Clone size is stated in some rows and not others, as once, few, many or a class when expanded.

CASSGGEGKETQYF	TGCGCCAGCAGCGGTGGGGAGGGCAAAGAGACCCAGTACTTC	TRBV5-1	TRBD2	TRBJ2-5	NA
CASSVGGSNTEAFF	TGTGCCAGCAGCGTAGGGGGTTCGAACACTGAAGCTTTCTTT	TRBV9	NA	TRBJ1-1	NA
CASSLIGGVTYNEQFF	TGTGCCAGCAGTTTAATTGGGGGGGTTACCTACAATGAGCAGTTCTTC	TRBV28	TRBD2	TRBJ2-1	NA
CASSLSAVGSEQFF	TGCGCCAGCAGCTTGAGTGCGGTGGGTTCTGAGCAGTTCTTC	TRBV5-1	NA	TRBJ2-1	NA
CASSLNEGAGEKLFF	TGTGCCAGCAGCCTAAATGAGGGGGCGGGAGAAAAACTGTTTTTT	TRBV5-4	TRBD1	TRBJ1-4	NA
CASSLYPPYEQYF	TGTGCCAGCAGCTTATACCCTCCCTACGAGCAGTACTTC	TRBV7-2	NA	TRBJ2-7	NA
CASSLSDTEIEKLFF	TGCGCCAGCAGCCTGTCGGACACCGAAATTGAAAAACTGTTTTTT	TRBV5-1	NA	TRBJ1-4	once
CASSRDSETQYF	TGTGCCAGCAGTCGGGACTCAGAGACCCAGTACTTC	TRBV6-6	NA	TRBJ2-5	many
CASSSWIGDYEQYF	TGCGCCAGCAGCTCTTGGATCGGAGACTACGAGCAGTACTTC	TRBV5-1	NA	TRBJ2-7	NA
CSGTGTDTQYF	TGCAGCGGCACAGGGACAGATACGCAGTATTTT	TRBV29-1	NA	TRBJ2-3	NA
CASSQNRGEKLFF	TGCGCCAGCAGCCAAAACAGGGGTGAAAAACTGTTTTTT	TRBV4-1	TRBD1	TRBJ1-4	NA
CASSIGTSYEQYF	TGTGCCAGCAGTATTGGGACTTCCTACGAGCAGTACTTC	TRBV28	NA	TRBJ2-7	few
CASSSGLATNEQFF	TGTGCCAGCAGCTCCGGACTAGCTACGAATGAGCAGTTCTTC	TRBV7-2	TRBD2	TRBJ2-1	NA
CASSVGHQETQYF	TGTGCCAGCTCCGTGGGGCATCAAGAGACCCAGTACTTC	TRBV11-2	NA	TRBJ2-5	NA
CASSLLRGSGELFF	TGTGCCAGCAGTTTATTACGGGGATCCGGGGAGCTGTTTTTT	TRBV28	NA	TRBJ2-2	NA
CASSYSRGKGTEAFF	TGTGCCAGCAGTTACTCCCGGGGAAAAGGCACTGAAGCTTTCTTT	TRBV6-6	NA	TRBJ1-1	NA
CATSDLFRTLLYSSPLHF	TGTGCCACCAGTGATTTATTCAGGACCCTCCTCTATAGTTCACCCCTCCACTTT	TRBV24-1	NA	TRBJ1-6	few
CASSPRPGQEGTDTQYF	TGTGCCAGCAGCCCTAGACCGGGACAGGAAGGCACAGATACGCAGTATTTT	TRBV9	TRBD1	TRBJ2-3	NA
CASSYGFPGQGNNYEQYF	TGTGCCAGCAGTTACGGCTTTCCGGGACAGGGAAATAACTACGAGCAGTACTTC	TRBV6-2/TRBV6-3	TRBD1	TRBJ2-7	once
CASGKTGTEGDTQYF	TGTGCCAGCGGCAAAACCGGGACCGAGGGAGATACGCAGTATTTT	TRBV7-2	NA	TRBJ2-3	NA
CASSPTGTNTGELFF	TGTGCCAGCAGCCCGACAGGCACGAACACCGGGGAGCTGTTTTTT	TRBV12-3/TRBV12-4	NA	TRBJ2-2	NA
CASSLDPRLGGYGYTF	TGTGCCAGCAGCTTAGACCCACGACTTGGGGGGTATGGCTACACCTTC	TRBV7-2	NA	TRBJ1-2	NA
CSARGSRGPEQFF	TGCAGTGCCCGGGGTAGCAGGGGACCCGAGCAGTTCTTC	TRBV20-1	NA	TRBJ2-1	NA
CASSYSQPYEQYF	TGTGCCAGCAGTTACAGCCAGCCCTACGAGCAGTACTTC	TRBV6-2/TRBV6-3	NA	TRBJ2-7	few
CASSQPGVVRSPLHF	TGTGCCAGCAGCCAACCGGGGGTTGTACGGTCACCCCTCCACTTT	TRBV3-1	NA	TRBJ1-6	NA
CASSQEWKGRSGANVLTF	TGCGCCAGCAGCCAAGAGTGGAAGGGGAGGTCTGGGGCCAACGTCCTGACTTTC	TRBV4-1	NA	TRBJ2-6	NA
CASSPPPGQPNSPLHF	TGTGCCAGCTCACCACCTCCGGGACAGCCTAATTCACCCCTCCACTTT	TRBV18	TRBD1	TRBJ1-6	NA
CASSLLSGETQYF	TGTGCCAGCAGCTTGCTAAGTGGAGAGACCCAGTACTTC	TRBV5-4	NA	TRBJ2-5	NA
CASSLGGLSYEQYF	TGTGCCAGCAGCTTAGGGGGTCTCTCCTACGAGCAGTACTTC	TRBV11-2	NA	TRBJ2-7	many
CASSYGKGSYNEQFF	TGTGCCAGCAGTTACGGGAAGGGCTCCTACAATGAGCAGTTCTTC	TRBV6-2/TRBV6-3	NA	TRBJ2-1	NA
CASSLRAANYGYTF	TGTGCCAGCAGCTTAAGGGCGGCTAACTATGGCTACACCTTC	TRBV7-2	NA	TRBJ1-2	NA
CASSLNDGTLSEQYF	TGTGCCAGCAGCTTAAATGACGGGACACTCTCCGAGCAGTACTTC	TRBV7-2	NA	TRBJ2-7	NA